This T cell receptor (beta chain) was sequenced during a study of tumor-infiltrating lymphocytes in primary liver carcinoma (dated by TCRdb to 2016 to 2017). With regard to the full study: The five patients, three men and two women aged 30 to 69 years, had hepatocellular carcinoma (four) or combined HCC and intrahepatic cholangiocarcinoma (one). The five patients had tumors of stage T1-T3 N0M0, with maximum diameters ranging from about 4 to 11 cm. Each sample produced about 3.5 to 7.13 million productive TCRbeta reads, and read depth showed no significant difference between tissue types. TCRbeta repertoire sequencing, expression microarrays and whole-exome sequencing were combined in the study across five regions of each liver tumor, with adjacent normal tissue and blood also included. A total of approximately 35 specimens from 5 patients underwent TCRbeta repertoire sequencing, comprising roughly 25 tumor regions, 5 adjacent noncancerous liver tissues and 5 peripheral blood samples. To link TCRbeta repertoire diversity to the local molecular phenotype, the approximately 25 tumor region samples were profiled with Agilent mRNA microarrays. Reproducibility between technical replicate repertoires was high, with correlation coefficients above 0.95 and mean shared-clone rates about 0.9.

The CDR3 numbers 14 residues from cysteine through phenylalanine. Here the CDR3 DNA is all that survives: 42 bases in frame from base 1. The germline V gene provides CDR1 MNHNS and CDR2 SASEGT. What the authors observed across the whole study: Since the samples were bulk and unsorted, there was no way to compare CD4+ and CD8+ T cell repertoires. Repertoire overlap was found to be higher between tumor regions (mean approximately 35%) than between tumor-adjacent (roughly 17%) or tumor-blood (around 14%) pairs, consistent with antigen-driven expansion. Because only the TCR beta chain was sequenced and unpaired alpha chains were not captured, true repertoire diversity is likely underestimated. Just about 7.5-24% of top clones turned up in all five regions of a tumor, which suggests spatial heterogeneity among tumor-infiltrating T cells. The top 250 clones accounted for a significantly greater share of the repertoire in tumors than in blood (p = 0.039). Only 4 to 6 patients were included in the study, and the authors note that the findings should be validated in a larger study.

Starting from 500 to 600 ng total RNA, TCRbeta-specific cDNA was produced by reverse transcription with a constant-region primer and ProtoScript II reverse transcriptase. Three nested multiplex PCR rounds, following a slightly modified ARM-PCR procedure, were used to build the TCRbeta libraries. Each of the first two PCR rounds ran for approximately 10 cycles using multiplex TRBV1-TRBV30 forward primers together with a Cbeta reverse primer. Sample barcodes and Illumina adapters were added in a final 25-cycle PCR using Deep VentR polymerase. Before sequencing, amplicons between 200 and 500 bp were purified from gel using a QIAquick gel extraction kit. An Illumina HiSeq 2500 was used to sequence the TCRbeta amplicons with 250-bp paired-end reads. The study's own analysis went as follows. Quality trimming of reads was performed with Trimmomatic v0.33, and paired reads were merged with FLASH v1.2.11 so that full CDR3 sequences could be recovered. V, D and J germline segments were assigned to the rearranged TCRbeta sequences by MiGEC v1.2.1b. Clonotype statistics and Shannon-Wiener diversity indices were calculated with VDJtools v1.0.0. To cut down on sampling bias, every analysis after diversity analysis relied on just the 250 most abundant clonotypes from each sample. In TCRdb, the public reads were trimmed at Q25 with fastp and aligned with MiXCR, with productive beta chains retained. Every distinct CDR3 protein forms one entry, paired with its most common genes and DNA. The V and J calls follow TCRdb's processing rather than the paper's. This sample holds about 23,000 distinct CDR3 sequences; approximately 80% were observed only once. The biggest ten clones account for 25% to 35% of the sample.

Without any cell sorting, total RNA and DNA were co-extracted from about 21-30 mg of bulk tissue using the AllPrep DNA/RNA mini kit. About five patients with histopathologically diagnosed primary liver carcinoma underwent surgical resection in China between November 2015 and March 2016. At the time of sampling, the patients were treatment-naive and had chronic HBV infection. Each tumor was sampled at five spatially separated regions: the tumor centre plus the superior, inferior, left-lateral and right-lateral poles. More than 80% viable tumor cells were found by histology in every tumor sample. Each fresh piece of tumor and adjacent tissue was cut in two, with one half stored in RNAlater at -80 degrees C and the other half sent for histology. Concerning this clonotype: This clone's antigen is unknown. A much larger clone differs by one base, so this may be a read error.

The source material was liver tumor tissue from sampling region 5. Taken with the paper, the label for cell subset or site translates to: tumor region T5, tumor centre. The sequence was collected from a woman under 40 with primary liver carcinoma and hepatitis B virus infection. The rearranged chain carries TRBV6-1 and TRBJ2-7; 8 central bases correspond to TRBD2. The bases are TGTGCCAACAGTGAAGCGGGAGACCTCGGAGAGCAGTACTTC. It specifies CANSEAGDLGEQYF.